The subject of this entry is one T cell receptor (beta chain). This clone has only one observation. Its antigen has not been determined. No base quality values were provided; no much bigger clone lies one nucleotide off. This sample is drawn from a study of T cell responses to AZD1222 COVID-19 vaccine (dated by TCRdb to the early 2020s). About the full investigation: AZD1222 recipients given second doses at about 4 weeks or at about 12 weeks were pooled, since spike-specific TCR depth and breadth were not found to differ between the two schedules. A total of 233 trial participants underwent TCR sequencing, of whom 200 to 220 received two doses of AZD1222 and about 25 received two doses of the MenACWY control vaccine. Trial participants were enrolled into age subgroups of 18-55, 56-69 and 70-plus years, which contained roughly 150, 30 and 60 TCR-sequenced participants, respectively. Here is what the overall study found, with its caveats: Most participants were white British and females outnumbered males, and the authors suggested that clonal diversity may have been underestimated. Vaccine-associated CD4 TCRs spanned the whole spike protein, with dominant responses in regions 160-218 and 743-854. After two AZD1222 doses, both the breadth and the depth of spike-specific TCRs were significantly higher than at day 0 and than in MenACWY recipients. Reportedly, almost half of the unique spike-specific TCRs recognized epitopes lying outside the regions that are mutated in the B.1.351 and B.1.1.7 variants. Because no samples from the day 14 peak response were available, repertoires could be characterized only after the peak T cell response. Conclusions about previously exposed vaccinees are limited, since just a handful of AZD1222 recipients were seropositive for SARS-CoV-2 at baseline. The 56-69-year group was small, and its depth increase did not reach significance, likely because of low power.

What the time point label conveys for this sample: baseline before first vaccination. Vaccinee samples were obtained from the UK trials COV001 and COV002, which included a single-blind randomized controlled phase 2/3 trial of AZD1222 (ChAdOx1 nCoV-19) in healthy adults. For TCRbeta chain sequencing, PBMC samples were collected from trial participants at day 0 and at day 28 after the second dose. The CDR3 regions of human TCRbeta chains were analyzed by immunosequencing. Per the original workflow: Repertoire TCRs were checked for matches against a reference library of SARS-CoV-2-specific TCRs that had been generated using the MIRA antigen-specificity platform. Breadth meant the fraction of unique TCRs that were SARS-CoV-2-associated, whereas depth meant the fraction of total T cells that were SARS-CoV-2-associated. Using the MIRA data, each spike-specific TCR was mapped to the spike region that the TCR reacts to and placed in a CD4 or CD8 class. Log10-transformed breadth and depth values were compared by one-way ANOVA with Sidak's multiple comparisons tests. TCRdb obtained this table from immuneACCESS and retained in-frame rearrangements with V and J assigned. These tables miss some clones; where compared with another copy, unresolved V genes account for less than half of the shortfall, and the remainder is unexplained. That table supplies the V and J calls and clone size; D and trimming were determined from the DNA. This sample holds about 140,000 clones; 93% were observed only once. Of the sample, 7.5% to 9.5% falls within the top ten clones.

CDR1 and CDR2 are read off the germline V gene as SGHAT and FQNNGV. Measured from the cysteine to the phenylalanine, the CDR3 is 14 residues long. This entry keeps only the CDR3 DNA: 42 bases, framed from base 1. Trimming at the junction amounts to 5 bases on V and 2 bases on J, and the germline ends lie 7 bases apart. This TCR was recovered from an adult in good health. The sample consisted of peripheral blood, taken on day 0 of AZD1222 vaccination. The sequence joins TRBV11-2 to TRBJ2-6, with the D segment identity uncertain. CDR3 region: CASSGVPGANVLTF. The DNA sequence is given as TGTGCCAGCAGCGGGGTTCCTGGGGCCAACGTCCTGACTTTC.